Following are 2 T cell receptor beta chains from one sample sequenced in a study of T-cell reconstitution after alpha-beta-depleted transplantation in children. Unique molecular identifiers tagged the TCRbeta library. A single record per CDR3 protein comes from TCRdb applying MiXCR to the PCR reads. This sample has hundreds of thousands of distinct CDR3 sequences, with about an eighth found just once. Material: PBMCs, obtained from the stem cell graft. Every receptor here comes from a human donor who donated a stem cell graft to a child with Fanconi anemia.

The table lists this clonotype with a count of one. This chain joins TRBV7-2 and TRBJ2-2, with D possibly TRBD2 on 5 matching bases. Trimming left V 0 bases short and J 9 bases short, with 17 bases between. From germline, CDR1 is SGHTA and CDR2 FQGNSA. This CDR3 comprises 16 residues. The CDR3 region has the DNA TGTGCCAGCAGCTTAGCGGTTACGCTGGGAGCTTGGGAGCTGTTTTTT. Translation: CASSLAVTLGAWELFF.

This sequence joins TRBV18 and TRBJ2-3, with 7 bases lining up with TRBD1. V lost 4 bases to trimming and J lost 5 bases; unmatched junction nucleotides: 6. Looked up from germline, CDR1 is KGHSH and CDR2 is LQKENI. The CDR3 is made up of 14 amino acids. CDR3 region: CASSRGTGEDTQYF. The DNA for the CDR3 is TGTGCCAGCTCACGAGGTACAGGGGAAGATACGCAGTATTTT.